The source of this TCR beta chain is a study of identical twins. With regard to this clonotype: Its antigen is unknown.

V lost 4 bases and J lost 0; bases outside the gene matches: 4. The CDR3 sequence is 15 residues long. Germline V gives CDR1 SEHNR, CDR2 FQNEAQ (reference sequence). Study observations and caveats: Excess sharing by twins proved weaker in beta out-of-frame sequences.

TCRdb ran MiXCR on the 5' RACE reads and lists one entry per CDR3 protein. The sample consists of about 700,000 distinct CDR3 sequences, more than 6.5% of them appearing once. This sample was also put to use in a study of yellow fever vaccine responses in identical twins. Turning to that study: Twins' T cell vaccine responses reportedly looked partly convergent, partly personalized.

The source material was PBMCs. This TCR was recovered from a woman between 18 and 29 years old in good health. V is TRBV7-9 and J is TRBJ2-7, with 9 bases fitting TRBD2. This CDR3 reads CASSSLSGSSYEQYF. The CDR3 DNA sequence: TGTGCCAGCAGCTCCCTTAGCGGGAGCTCCTACGAGCAGTACTTC.